This T cell receptor (beta chain) was documented in a study of shared clonotypes between healthy human individuals. Notes on the study in general: Lower generation probabilities were found for non-shared clonotypes than for those shared by all four donors.

Terminally differentiated effector memory CD45RA+ cells were excluded by CCR7 positive selection of CD45RO-negative cells. This clone was recorded only once. Its specificity is unknown. The V and J ends lost 0 bases and 5 bases, in that order; junction bases with no gene match: 7. This CDR3 has 15 residues. The germline V gene encodes CDR1 GTSNPN and CDR2 SVGIG (reference sequence). Libraries were prepared by immunoSEQ multiplex PCR; TCRdb keeps only in-frame clonotypes and omits some of them. The data hold millions of clones, with about 95% observed a single time. The sequencing sample was made of naive CD8+ T cells sorted from blood. The TCR comes from a man between 18 and 29 years old in good health. The genes are TRBV30 and TRBJ2-3, with 8 bases matching TRBD2. CDR3: CAWSVGAGARDTQYF. CDR3 bases: TGTGCCTGGAGTGTGGGAGCGGGGGCTCGAGATACGCAGTATTTT.